This is a list of T cell receptor beta chains from one sample in a study of T cell responses to AZD1222 COVID-19 vaccine. Assay used: immunoSEQ multiplex PCR; TCRdb lists only in-frame clones, some missing. The data hold about 150,000 clones, with about 93% observed a single time. This sample comprised peripheral blood, obtained on day 0 of AZD1222 vaccination. The receptor source for this set is an adult in good health. Each CDR3 is given without its conserved first and last residue. D genes are given only for firm matches.

TRBV7-8	TRBJ2-3	NA	15	ASSLAPEDRGTDTQY
TRBV9	TRBJ1-1	NA	11	ASTPGVGTEAF
TRBV24-1	TRBJ1-2	NA	19	ATSDLHPDRSRHPSNYGYT
TRBV18	TRBJ2-5	NA	16	ASSPPSRSRGRGETQY
TRBV9	TRBJ2-1	TRBD1	13	ASSVEGGAFFEQF
TRBV28	TRBJ1-3	NA	12	GTRDLSSGNTIY
TRBV28	TRBJ2-3	NA	13	ASSLLHQGPNTQY
TRBV15	TRBJ2-3	NA	12	ATSRNTPPDTQY
TRBV6-5	TRBJ1-4	NA	14	ASSFRWGTDNEKLF
TRBV28	TRBJ2-3	NA	12	ASSLERSTDTQY
TRBV6-2/TRBV6-3	TRBJ2-5	TRBD2	15	ASSQRLAGGPQETQY
TRBV24-1	TRBJ2-2	NA	17	ATSDPRGGGLSDTGELF
TRBV6-5	TRBJ1-1	TRBD1	11	ASTSTGWTEAF
TRBV6-2/TRBV6-3	TRBJ2-1	NA	13	ASSIEGSAYNEQF
TRBV28	TRBJ2-1	TRBD1	12	ASSLTGVMNEQF
TRBV30	TRBJ1-6	NA	12	AWSVPGFGSPLH
TRBV28	TRBJ1-1	NA	10	ASSFSGSEAF